These 10 T cell receptor beta chains originate from one sample sequenced in a study of blood T cell repertoires in COVID-19. Libraries were prepared by immunoSEQ multiplex PCR; TCRdb keeps only in-frame clonotypes and omits some of them. Among 240,000 or so clones listed, more than 75% were seen once. Sequenced input: peripheral blood. These receptors all stem from a woman aged 30 to 39 who had recovered from COVID-19.

The chain carries TRBV6-5 and TRBJ1-6; D ambiguous. The V end lost 5 bases, the J end lost 0 bases, and 8 bases lay between the germline ends. The CDR3 contains 15 residues. Germline loops: CDR1 MNHEY, CDR2 SVGAGI. The CDR3 loop reads CASSPWSSYNSPLHF. The CDR3 coding sequence is TGTGCCAGCAGTCCTTGGAGCTCCTATAATTCACCCCTCCACTTT.

V usage is TRBV6-2 or TRBV6-3 and J usage is TRBJ2-3; 9 bases map to TRBD2. This CDR3 has 14 residues. Germline-derived CDR1 and CDR2 are MNHEY and SVGEGT. The junction had 0 bases not matched to a gene; V was cut back by 2 bases and J by 3 bases. The CDR3 is CASSYLAGTDTQYF. The DNA of the CDR3 is TGTGCCAGCAGTTACCTAGCGGGGACAGATACGCAGTATTTT.

The rearrangement uses TRBV12-5 and TRBJ2-2; 9 nucleotides align to TRBD1. The J segment lost 8 bases and the V segment lost 6 bases, leaving 7 bases of the junction unmatched. The CDR3 runs to 14 residues. In germline, CDR1 is LGHNT, CDR2 FRNRAP. CDR3 residues: CASGTTGGAGELFF. The DNA of the CDR3 is TGTGCTAGTGGGACGACAGGGGGAGCGGGGGAGCTGTTTTTT.

CDR3 residues: CASSESVRADTQYF. Here the CDR3 DNA reads TGTGCCAGCAGCGAGAGCGTGCGGGCAGATACGCAGTATTTT. The chain has TRBV5-5 and TRBJ2-3, with D perhaps matching TRBD2 (5 bases). V gave up 4 bases and J gave up 4 bases, with 13 bases separating them. The CDR3 sequence is 14 residues long. Germline CDR1 reads SGHKS; CDR2 reads YYEKEE (reference sequence).

V and J are TRBV6-4 and TRBJ2-5, with 7 bases identical to TRBD2. After removal of 7 bases from V and 4 bases from J, the junction contained 6 bases not matched to a gene. The CDR3 totals 13 residues. Looked up from germline, CDR1 is MRHNA and CDR2 is SNTAGT. CDR3 bases: TGTGCCAGCATGCAACTAGCGATAGAGACCCAGTACTTC. Translated: CASMQLAIETQYF.

This chain uses TRBV6-5 with TRBJ1-2, with TRBD1 as a possible D gene (5 bases). This CDR3 region has 12 residues. Germline CDR1 reads MNHEY; CDR2 reads SVGAGI. V was trimmed by 5 bases and J by 4 bases, leaving 8 bases between them. CDR3 sequence: CASSRQPYGYTF. CDR3 nucleotide sequence: TGTGCCAGCAGTCGACAGCCCTATGGCTACACCTTC.

The CDR3 region is CASSPSPGSGYTF. Here the CDR3 DNA reads TGTGCCAGCAGCCCCAGCCCTGGGAGTGGCTACACCTTC. The rearrangement links TRBV9 to TRBJ1-2; D remains ambiguous. Germline V gives CDR1 SGDLS, CDR2 YYNGEE. The CDR3 has 13 residues. With 4 bases removed from V and 7 bases from J, the gap between germline ends came to 14 bases. Using reference TRBV9 and TRBJ1-2 for the parts outside the CDR3, the full variable domain is DSGVTQTPKHLITATGQRVTLRCSPRSGDLSVYWYQQSLDQGLQFLIQYYNGEERAKGNILERFSAQQFPDLHSELNLSSLELGDSALYFCASSPSPGSGYTFGSGTRLTVV.

CDR3 DNA: TGTGCCAGCAGTCAACTAGCGGGGGAGCAGTTCTTC. Encoded protein: CASSQLAGEQFF. The V and J genes are TRBV6-2 or TRBV6-3 and TRBJ2-1, with TRBD2 matching 10 bases. Looked up from germline, CDR1 is MNHEY and CDR2 is SVGEGT. This CDR3 comprises 12 residues. V trimming: 5 bases; J trimming: 10 bases; junction bases outside the gene matches: 2.

This clone was counted only a few times. Other DNA sequences from this sample encode an identical CDR3 as well. The V and J genes are TRBV3-1 (or the pseudogene TRBV3-2) and TRBJ1-1; D is perhaps TRBD1 (5 bases). Germline V lookup: CDR1 LGHDT, CDR2 YNNKEL (reference sequence). V gave up 0 bases and J gave up 8 bases, with 7 bases separating them. The CDR3 totals 12 residues. The CDR3 loop is CASSQEAGEAFF. As DNA, the CDR3 is TGTGCCAGCAGCCAAGAGGCAGGGGAAGCTTTCTTT.

The chain couples TRBV9 to TRBJ2-2; D call uncertain. Looked up from germline, CDR1 is SGDLS and CDR2 is YYNGEE. The CDR3 totals 14 residues. V lost 0 bases and J lost 1, with 4 bases in between. CDR3 sequence: CASSVDLNTGELFF. For the CDR3, the DNA is TGTGCCAGCAGCGTAGATCTGAACACCGGGGAGCTGTTTTTT.